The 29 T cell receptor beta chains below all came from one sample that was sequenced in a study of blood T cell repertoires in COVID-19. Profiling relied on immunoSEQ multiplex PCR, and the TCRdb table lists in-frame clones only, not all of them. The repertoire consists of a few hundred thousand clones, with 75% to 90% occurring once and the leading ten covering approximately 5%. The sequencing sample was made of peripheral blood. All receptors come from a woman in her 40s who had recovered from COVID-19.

CDR3 in amino acids: CASSQAWGGLSYNEQFF. The DNA of the CDR3 is TGTGCCAGCAGCCAGGCCTGGGGCGGCCTCTCCTACAATGAGCAGTTCTTC. The V and J genes are TRBV3-1 (or the pseudogene TRBV3-2) and TRBJ2-1; possibly TRBD1 for D (5 bases). The CDR3 sequence is 17 residues long. The germline CDR1 and CDR2 sequences are LGHDT and YNNKEL (reference sequence). V lost 3 bases and J lost 0, with 15 bases in between.

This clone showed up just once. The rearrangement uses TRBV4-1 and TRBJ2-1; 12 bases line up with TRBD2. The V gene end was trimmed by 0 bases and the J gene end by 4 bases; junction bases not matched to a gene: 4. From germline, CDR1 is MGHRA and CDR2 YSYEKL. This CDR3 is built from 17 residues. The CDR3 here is CASSQETGLAGYNEQFF. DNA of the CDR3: TGCGCCAGCAGCCAAGAAACAGGACTAGCGGGGTACAATGAGCAGTTCTTC.

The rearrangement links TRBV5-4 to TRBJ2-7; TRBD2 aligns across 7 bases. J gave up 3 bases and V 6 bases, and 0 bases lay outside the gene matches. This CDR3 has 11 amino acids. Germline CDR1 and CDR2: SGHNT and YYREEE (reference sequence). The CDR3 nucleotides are TGTGCCAGCACGGGGGGCTACGAGCAGTACTTC. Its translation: CASTGGYEQYF.

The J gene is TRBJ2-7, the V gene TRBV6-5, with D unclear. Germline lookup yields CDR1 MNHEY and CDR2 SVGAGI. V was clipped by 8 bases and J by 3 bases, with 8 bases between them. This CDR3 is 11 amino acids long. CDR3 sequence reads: CASSPLYEQYF. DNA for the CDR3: TGTGCCAGCTCCCCCCTCTACGAGCAGTACTTC.

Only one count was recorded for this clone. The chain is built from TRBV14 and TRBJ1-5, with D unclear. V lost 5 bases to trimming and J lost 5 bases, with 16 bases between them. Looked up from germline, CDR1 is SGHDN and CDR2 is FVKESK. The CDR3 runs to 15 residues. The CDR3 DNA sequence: TGTGCCAGCAGCGCCTACCGGGAATCCTATCAGCCCCAGCATTTT. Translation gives CASSAYRESYQPQHF.

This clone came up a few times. In nucleotides, the CDR3 is TGTGCCTGGAGTGTAGGGCGGGAGCCTCCCTACTATGGCTACACCTTC. It encodes CAWSVGREPPYYGYTF. This rearrangement joins TRBV30 to TRBJ1-2; D uncertain. Germline values: CDR1 GTSNPN, CDR2 SVGIG (reference sequence). CDR3 length equals 16 residues. Deletions cut 0 bases from V and 3 bases from J, with 17 bases between.

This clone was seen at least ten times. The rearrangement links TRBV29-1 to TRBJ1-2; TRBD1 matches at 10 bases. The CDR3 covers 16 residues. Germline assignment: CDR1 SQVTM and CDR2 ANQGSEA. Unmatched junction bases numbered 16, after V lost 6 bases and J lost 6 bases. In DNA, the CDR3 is TGCAGCGTCGAAACCGGGACAGGGGCTTTCGTGGATGGCTACACCTTC. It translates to CSVETGTGAFVDGYTF.

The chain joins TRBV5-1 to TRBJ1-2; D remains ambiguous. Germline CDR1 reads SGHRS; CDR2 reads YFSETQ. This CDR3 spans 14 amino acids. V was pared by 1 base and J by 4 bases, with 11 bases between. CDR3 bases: TGCGCCAGCAGCTTGTTGGTCGGTGGCTATGGCTACACCTTC. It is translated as CASSLLVGGYGYTF.

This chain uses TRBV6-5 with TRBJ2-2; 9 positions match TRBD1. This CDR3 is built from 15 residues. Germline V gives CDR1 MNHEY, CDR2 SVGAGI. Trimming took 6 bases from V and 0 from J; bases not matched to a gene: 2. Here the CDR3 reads CASSRQGANTGELFF. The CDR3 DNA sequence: TGTGCCAGCAGCAGACAGGGGGCGAACACCGGGGAGCTGTTTTTT.

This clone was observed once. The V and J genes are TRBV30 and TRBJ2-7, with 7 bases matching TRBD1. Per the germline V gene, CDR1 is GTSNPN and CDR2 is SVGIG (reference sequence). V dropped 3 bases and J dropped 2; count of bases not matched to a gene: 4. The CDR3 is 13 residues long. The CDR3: CAWSLGTAYEQYF. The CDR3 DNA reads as TGTGCCTGGAGCCTAGGGACAGCCTACGAGCAGTACTTC.

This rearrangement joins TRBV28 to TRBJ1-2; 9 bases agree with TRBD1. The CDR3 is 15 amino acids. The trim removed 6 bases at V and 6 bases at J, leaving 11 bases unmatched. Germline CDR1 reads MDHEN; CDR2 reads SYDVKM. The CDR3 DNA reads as TGTGCCAGCAGCGACACCCTCGGACAGGGGAATGGCTACACCTTC. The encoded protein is CASSDTLGQGNGYTF.

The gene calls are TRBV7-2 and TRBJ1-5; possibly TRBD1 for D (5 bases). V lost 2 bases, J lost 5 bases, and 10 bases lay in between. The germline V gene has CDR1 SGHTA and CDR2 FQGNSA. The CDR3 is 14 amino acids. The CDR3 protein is CASSLRQGHQPQHF. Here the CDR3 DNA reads TGTGCCAGCAGCTTACGGCAGGGCCATCAGCCCCAGCATTTT.

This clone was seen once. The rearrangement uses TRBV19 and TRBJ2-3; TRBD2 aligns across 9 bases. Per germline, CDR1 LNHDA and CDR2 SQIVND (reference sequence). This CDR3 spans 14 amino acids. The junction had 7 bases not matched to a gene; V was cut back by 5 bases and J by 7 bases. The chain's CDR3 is CASSATSGDYTQYF. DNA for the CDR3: TGTGCCAGTAGTGCGACTAGCGGAGACTATACGCAGTATTTT.

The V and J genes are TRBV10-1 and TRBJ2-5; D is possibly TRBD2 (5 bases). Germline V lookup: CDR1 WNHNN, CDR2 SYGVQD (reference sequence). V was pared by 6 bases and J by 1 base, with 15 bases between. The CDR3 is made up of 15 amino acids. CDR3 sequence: CASSDGSGSQETQYF. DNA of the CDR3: TGCGCCAGCAGCGACGGATCGGGGAGCCAAGAGACCCAGTACTTC.

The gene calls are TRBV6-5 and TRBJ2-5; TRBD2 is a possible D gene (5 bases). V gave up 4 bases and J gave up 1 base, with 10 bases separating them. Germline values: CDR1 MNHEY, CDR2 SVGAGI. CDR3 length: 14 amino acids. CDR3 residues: CASSFVSGQETQYF. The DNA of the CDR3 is TGTGCCAGCAGTTTCGTCAGCGGCCAAGAGACCCAGTACTTC.

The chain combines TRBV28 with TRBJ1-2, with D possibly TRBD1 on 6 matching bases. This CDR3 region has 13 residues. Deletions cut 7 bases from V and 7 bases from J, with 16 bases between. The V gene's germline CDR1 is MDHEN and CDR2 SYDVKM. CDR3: CASIPETGFGYTF. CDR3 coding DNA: TGTGCCAGCATCCCTGAAACAGGGTTTGGCTACACCTTC.

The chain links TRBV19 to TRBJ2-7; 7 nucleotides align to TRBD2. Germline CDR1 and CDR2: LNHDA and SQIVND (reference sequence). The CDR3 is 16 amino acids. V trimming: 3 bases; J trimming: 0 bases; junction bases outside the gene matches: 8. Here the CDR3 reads CASSMGGGGISYEQYF. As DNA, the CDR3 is TGTGCCAGTAGTATGGGAGGCGGGGGAATCTCCTACGAGCAGTACTTC.

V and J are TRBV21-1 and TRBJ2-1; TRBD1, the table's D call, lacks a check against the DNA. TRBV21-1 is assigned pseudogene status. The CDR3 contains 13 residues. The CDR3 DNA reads TGTGCCAGCAACCACAGGGGCGGGAATGAGCAGTTCTTC. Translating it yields CASNHRGGNEQFF.

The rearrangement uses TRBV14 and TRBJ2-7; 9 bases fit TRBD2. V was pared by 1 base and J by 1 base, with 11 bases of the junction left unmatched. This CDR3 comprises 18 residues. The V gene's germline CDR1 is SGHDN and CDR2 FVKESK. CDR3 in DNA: TGTGCCAGCAGCCAAGGGGGCCCTAGCGGGGACGATTCCTACGAGCAGTACGTC. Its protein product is CASSQGGPSGDDSYEQYV.

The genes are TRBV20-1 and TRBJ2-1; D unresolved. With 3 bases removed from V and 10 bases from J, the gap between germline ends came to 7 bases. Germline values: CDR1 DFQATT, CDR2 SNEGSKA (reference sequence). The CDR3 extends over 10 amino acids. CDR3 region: CSASTREQFF. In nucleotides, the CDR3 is TGCAGTGCTAGTACGAGGGAGCAGTTCTTC.

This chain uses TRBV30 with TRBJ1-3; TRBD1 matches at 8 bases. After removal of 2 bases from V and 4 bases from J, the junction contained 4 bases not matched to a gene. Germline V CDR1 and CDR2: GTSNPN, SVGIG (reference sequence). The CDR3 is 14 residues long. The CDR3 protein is CAWSITGGGNTIYF. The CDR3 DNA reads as TGTGCCTGGAGTATCACAGGGGGGGGAAACACCATATATTTT.

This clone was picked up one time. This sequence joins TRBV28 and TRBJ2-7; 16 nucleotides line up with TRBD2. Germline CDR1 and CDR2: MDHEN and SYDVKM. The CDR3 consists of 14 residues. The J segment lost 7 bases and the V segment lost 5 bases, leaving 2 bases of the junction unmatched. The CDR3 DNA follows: TGTGCCAGCAGTGGGACTAGCGGGGGGGGTGAGCAGTACTTC. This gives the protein CASSGTSGGGEQYF.

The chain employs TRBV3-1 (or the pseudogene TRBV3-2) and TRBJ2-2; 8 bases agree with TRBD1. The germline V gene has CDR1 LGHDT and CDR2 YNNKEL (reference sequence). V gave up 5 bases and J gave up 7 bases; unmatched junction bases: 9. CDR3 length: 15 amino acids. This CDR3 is CASSSRQGRSGELFF. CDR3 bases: TGTGCCAGCAGCTCCCGACAGGGGAGGAGCGGGGAGCTGTTTTTT.

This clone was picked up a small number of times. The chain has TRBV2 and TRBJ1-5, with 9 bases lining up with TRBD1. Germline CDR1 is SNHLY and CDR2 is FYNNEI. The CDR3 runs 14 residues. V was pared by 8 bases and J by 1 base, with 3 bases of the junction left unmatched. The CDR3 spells CASVGTGSNQPQHF. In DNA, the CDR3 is TGTGCCAGCGTTGGGACAGGGAGCAATCAGCCCCAGCATTTT.

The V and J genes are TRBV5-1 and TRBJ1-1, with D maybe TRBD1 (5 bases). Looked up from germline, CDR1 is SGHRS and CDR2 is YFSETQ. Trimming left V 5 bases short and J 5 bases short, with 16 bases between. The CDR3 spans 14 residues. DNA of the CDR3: TGCGCCAGCAGGGGGACCCTCGGGGGGACTGAAGCTTTCTTT. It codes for CASRGTLGGTEAFF.

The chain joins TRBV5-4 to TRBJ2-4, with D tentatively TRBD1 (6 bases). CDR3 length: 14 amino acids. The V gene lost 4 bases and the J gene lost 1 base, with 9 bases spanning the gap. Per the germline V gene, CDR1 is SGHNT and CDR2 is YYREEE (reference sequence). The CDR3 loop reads CASSLGQAKNIQYF. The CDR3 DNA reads TGTGCCAGCAGCCTAGGACAGGCCAAAAACATTCAGTACTTC.

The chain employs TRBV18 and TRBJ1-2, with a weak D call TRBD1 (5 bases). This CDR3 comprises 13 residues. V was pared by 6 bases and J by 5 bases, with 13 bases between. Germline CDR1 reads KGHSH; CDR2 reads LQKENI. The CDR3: CASSPKTGYGYTF. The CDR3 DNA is TGTGCCAGCTCCCCCAAAACAGGTTATGGCTACACCTTC.

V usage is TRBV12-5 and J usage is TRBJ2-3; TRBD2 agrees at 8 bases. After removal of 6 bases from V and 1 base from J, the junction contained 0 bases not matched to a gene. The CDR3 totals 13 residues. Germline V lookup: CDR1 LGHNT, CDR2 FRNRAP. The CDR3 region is CASGGRGTDTQYF. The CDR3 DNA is TGTGCTAGTGGCGGGAGGGGCACAGATACGCAGTATTTT.

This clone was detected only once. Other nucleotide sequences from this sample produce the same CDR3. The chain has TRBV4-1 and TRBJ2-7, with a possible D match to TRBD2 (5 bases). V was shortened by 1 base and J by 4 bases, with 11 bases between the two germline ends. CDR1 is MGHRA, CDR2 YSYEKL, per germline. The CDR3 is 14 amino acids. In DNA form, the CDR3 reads TGCGCCAGCAGCCAAGCCAGCGGTGATTACGAGCAGTACTTC. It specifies CASSQASGDYEQYF.